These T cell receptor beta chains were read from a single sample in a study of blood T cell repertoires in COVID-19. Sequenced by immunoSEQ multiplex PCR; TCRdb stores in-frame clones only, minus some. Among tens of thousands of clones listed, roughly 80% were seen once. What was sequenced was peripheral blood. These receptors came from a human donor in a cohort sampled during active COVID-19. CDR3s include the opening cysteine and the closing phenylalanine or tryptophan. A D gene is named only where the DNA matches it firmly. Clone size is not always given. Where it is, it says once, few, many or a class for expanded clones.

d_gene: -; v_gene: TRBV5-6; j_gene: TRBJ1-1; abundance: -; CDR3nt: TGTGCCAGCAGCTTGGTCGCCCTTCGGGGGGCTTTCTTT; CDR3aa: CASSLVALRGAFF
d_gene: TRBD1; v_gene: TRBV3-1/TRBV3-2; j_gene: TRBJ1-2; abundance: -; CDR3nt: TGTGCCAGCAGCCAAGAAACAGGGGATGGCTACACCTTC; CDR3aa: CASSQETGDGYTF
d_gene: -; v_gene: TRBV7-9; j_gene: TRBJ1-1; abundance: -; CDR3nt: TGTGCCAGCATCTCTACTAGGCGGCGCACGAACACTGAAGCTTTCTTT; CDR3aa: CASISTRRRTNTEAFF
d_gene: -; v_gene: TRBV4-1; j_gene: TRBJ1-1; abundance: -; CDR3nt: TGCGCCAGCAGCCAAGGGGCTACCCAGAACACTGAAGCTTTCTTT; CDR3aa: CASSQGATQNTEAFF
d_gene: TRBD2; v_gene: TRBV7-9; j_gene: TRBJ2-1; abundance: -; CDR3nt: TGTGCCAGCAGCCTAGGACTAGCGGGGGACAATGAGCAGTTCTTC; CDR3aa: CASSLGLAGDNEQFF
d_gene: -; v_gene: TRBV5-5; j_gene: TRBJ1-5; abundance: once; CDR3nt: TGTGCCAGCAGCTTGAACAGGGATAGCAATCAGCCCCAGCATTTT; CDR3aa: CASSLNRDSNQPQHF
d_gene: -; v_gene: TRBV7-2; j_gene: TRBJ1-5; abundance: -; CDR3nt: TGTGCCAGCAGCTTAAACGGGCAGCCCCAGCATTTT; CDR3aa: CASSLNGQPQHF
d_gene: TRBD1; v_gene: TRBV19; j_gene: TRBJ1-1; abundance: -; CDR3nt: TGTGCCAGTAGTTCCCTCGGGACAGGTAGAACTGAAGCTTTCTTT; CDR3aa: CASSSLGTGRTEAFF
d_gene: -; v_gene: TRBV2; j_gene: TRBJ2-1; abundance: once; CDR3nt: TGTGCCAGGATGGTAGCCTACAATGAGCAGTTCTTC; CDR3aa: CARMVAYNEQFF
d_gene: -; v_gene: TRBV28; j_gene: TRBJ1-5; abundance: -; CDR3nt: TGTGCCAGCAGGACAGGTAATCAGCCCCAGCATTTT; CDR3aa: CASRTGNQPQHF
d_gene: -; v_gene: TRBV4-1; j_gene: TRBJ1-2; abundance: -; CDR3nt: TGCGCCAGCAGCCAAGTCACTGCCTATGGCTACACCTTC; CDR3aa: CASSQVTAYGYTF
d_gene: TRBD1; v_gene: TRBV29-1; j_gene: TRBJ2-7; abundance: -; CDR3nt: TGCAGCGTAGATCCGACAGGGGACTCCTACGAGCAGTACTTC; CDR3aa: CSVDPTGDSYEQYF
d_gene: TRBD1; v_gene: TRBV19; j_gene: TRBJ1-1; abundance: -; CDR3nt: TGTGCCAGTAGCCCCCCGCCGGGACAGGGGAACACTGAAGCTTTCTTT; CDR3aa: CASSPPPGQGNTEAFF
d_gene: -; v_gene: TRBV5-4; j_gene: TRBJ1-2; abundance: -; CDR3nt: TGTGCCAGCAGACTAAGCTTTCTATCTCCCTATGGCTACACCTTC; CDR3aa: CASRLSFLSPYGYTF
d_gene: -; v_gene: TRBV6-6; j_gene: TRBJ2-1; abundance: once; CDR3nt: TGTGCCAGCAGTTACCGCGGCGACTTCACCTTCAATGAGCAGTTCTTC; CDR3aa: CASSYRGDFTFNEQFF
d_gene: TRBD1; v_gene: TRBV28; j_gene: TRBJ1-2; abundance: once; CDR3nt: TGTGCCAGCAGGTTACGGACAGGGGATCTTTATGGCTACACCTTC; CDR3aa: CASRLRTGDLYGYTF
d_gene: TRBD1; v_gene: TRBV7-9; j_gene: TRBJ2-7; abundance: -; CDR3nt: TGTGCCAGCAGCGCAATATTGGGACAGACCTACGAGCAGTACTTC; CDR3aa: CASSAILGQTYEQYF
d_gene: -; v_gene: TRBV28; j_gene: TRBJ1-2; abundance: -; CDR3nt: TGTGCCAGCAGTTGGCCGGGGGGCTATGGCTACACCTTC; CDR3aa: CASSWPGGYGYTF
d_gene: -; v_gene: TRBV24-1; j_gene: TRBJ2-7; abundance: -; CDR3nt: TGTGCCACCAGTGATTTGGGTTCAGGGGTCGGGCAGTACTTC; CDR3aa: CATSDLGSGVGQYF
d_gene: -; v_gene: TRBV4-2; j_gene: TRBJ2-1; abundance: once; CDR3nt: TGTGCCAGCAGCCAAGATGGGGCTGGGGAGCAGTTCTTC; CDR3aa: CASSQDGAGEQFF
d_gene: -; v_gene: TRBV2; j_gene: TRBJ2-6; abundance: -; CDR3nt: TGTGCCAGCAGCGGGTTTTCTCGCTCTGGGGCCAACGTCCTGACTTTC; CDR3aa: CASSGFSRSGANVLTF
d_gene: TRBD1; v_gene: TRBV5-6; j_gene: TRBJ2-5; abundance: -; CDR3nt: TGTGCCAGCAGCTTGCCCGGGACAGCACAAGAGACCCAGTACTTC; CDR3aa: CASSLPGTAQETQYF
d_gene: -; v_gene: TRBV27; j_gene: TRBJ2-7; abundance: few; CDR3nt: TGTGCCAGCAGTTTATCCTGGGCCCGACCCTCCTACGAGCAGTACTTC; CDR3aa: CASSLSWARPSYEQYF
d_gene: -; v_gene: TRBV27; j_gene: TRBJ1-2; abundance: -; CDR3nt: TGTGCCAGCAGTCGACGGGGGGATTATGGCTACACCTTC; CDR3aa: CASSRRGDYGYTF
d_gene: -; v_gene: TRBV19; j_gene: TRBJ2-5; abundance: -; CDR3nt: TGTGCCAGTAGGGGGTTCGGGAGCCAGGAGACCCAGTACTTC; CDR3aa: CASRGFGSQETQYF
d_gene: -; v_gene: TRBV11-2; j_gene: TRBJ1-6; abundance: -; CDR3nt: TGTGCCAGCAGCTTAGGAGACAGCGCTAATTCACCCCTCCACTTT; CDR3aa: CASSLGDSANSPLHF
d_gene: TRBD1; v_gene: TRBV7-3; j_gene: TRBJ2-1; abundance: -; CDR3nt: TGTGCCAGCAGCTTTGGGACAGGGAATTACAATGAGCAGTTCTTC; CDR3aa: CASSFGTGNYNEQFF
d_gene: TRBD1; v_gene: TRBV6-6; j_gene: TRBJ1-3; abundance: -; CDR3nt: TGTGCCAGCAGTCCTACAGGGGGCTTTTCGGGAGGAAACACCATATATTTT; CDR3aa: CASSPTGGFSGGNTIYF
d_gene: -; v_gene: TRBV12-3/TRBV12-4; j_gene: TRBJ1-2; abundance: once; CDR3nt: TGTGCCAGCAGCCGAGGTGGGGGGGCTAGAGACACCTTC; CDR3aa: CASSRGGGARDTF
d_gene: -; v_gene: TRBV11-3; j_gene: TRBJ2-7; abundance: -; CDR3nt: TGTGCCAGCAGCTTAGGGGGCAGTCCCTACGAGCAGTACTTC; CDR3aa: CASSLGGSPYEQYF
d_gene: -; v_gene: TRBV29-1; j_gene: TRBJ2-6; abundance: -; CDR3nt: TGCAGCGTTGAAGAGGGGCCAACTGGGGCCAACGTCCTGACTTTC; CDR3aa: CSVEEGPTGANVLTF
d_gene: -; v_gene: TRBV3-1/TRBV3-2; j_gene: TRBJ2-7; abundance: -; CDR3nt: TGTGCCAGCAGCCAAGACAGGGTTGGGGAGCAGTACTTC; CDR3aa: CASSQDRVGEQYF
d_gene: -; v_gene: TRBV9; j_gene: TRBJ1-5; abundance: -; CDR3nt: TGTGCCAGCAGCGCGGGACTTAGCAAGCAGCCCCAGCATTTT; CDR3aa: CASSAGLSKQPQHF
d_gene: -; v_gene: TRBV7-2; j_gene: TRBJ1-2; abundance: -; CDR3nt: TGTGCCAGCAGCCTCGCATGGGTTCGCGGAAGATCTGGCTACACCTTC; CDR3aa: CASSLAWVRGRSGYTF
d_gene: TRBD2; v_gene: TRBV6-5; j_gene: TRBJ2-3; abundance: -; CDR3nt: TGTGCCAGCAGTTTTAGCGGGGGGGCGGGAGATACGCAGTATTTT; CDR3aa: CASSFSGGAGDTQYF
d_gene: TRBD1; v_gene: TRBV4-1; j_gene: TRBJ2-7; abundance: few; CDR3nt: TGCGCCAGCAGCCTACTCCCTCCGGGACAGGGGGGTTCCTACGAGCAGTACTTC; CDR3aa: CASSLLPPGQGGSYEQYF
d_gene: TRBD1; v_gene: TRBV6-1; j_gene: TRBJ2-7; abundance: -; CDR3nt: TGTGCCAGCAGTGAAAGTCGTGGGACAGGTATGGGTAAATACGAGCAGTACTTC; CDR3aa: CASSESRGTGMGKYEQYF
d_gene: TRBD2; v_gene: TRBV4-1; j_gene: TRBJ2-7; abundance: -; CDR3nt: TGCGCCAGCAGCCAAAATTTAGCGGGCGAGCAGTACTTC; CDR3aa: CASSQNLAGEQYF
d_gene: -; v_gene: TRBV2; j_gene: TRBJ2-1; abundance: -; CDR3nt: TGTGCCAGCACTTTAGAGCGCTACAATGAGCAGTTCTTC; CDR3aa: CASTLERYNEQFF
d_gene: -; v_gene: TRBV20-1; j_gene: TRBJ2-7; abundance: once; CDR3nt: TGCAGTGCTAGTTTACCCCAGGGGTTTGCGTACGAGCAGTACTTC; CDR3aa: CSASLPQGFAYEQYF
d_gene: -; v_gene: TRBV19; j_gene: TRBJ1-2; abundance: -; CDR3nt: TGTGCCAGTAAGGGAGGGGCCACGGAGTCCACCTTC; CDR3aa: CASKGGATESTF
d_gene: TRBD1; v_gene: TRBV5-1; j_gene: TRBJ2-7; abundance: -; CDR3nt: TGCGCCAGCAGCCGCATGCCGGGACAGAACTACGAGCAGTACTTC; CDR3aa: CASSRMPGQNYEQYF
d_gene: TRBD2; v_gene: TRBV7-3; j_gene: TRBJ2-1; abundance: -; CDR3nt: TGTGCCAGCAGCTCCGGGACTAGCGGGAGCGATGAGCAGTTCTTC; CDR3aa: CASSSGTSGSDEQFF
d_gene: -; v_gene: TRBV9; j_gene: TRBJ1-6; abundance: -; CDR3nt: TGTGCCAGCAGCGTAGGGCATAATTCACCCCTCCACTTT; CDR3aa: CASSVGHNSPLHF
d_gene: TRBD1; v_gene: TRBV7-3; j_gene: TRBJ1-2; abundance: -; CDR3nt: TGTGCCAGCAGCTTAACGGGGGTTCAGGGGGATGCTAACTATGGCTACACCTTC; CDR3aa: CASSLTGVQGDANYGYTF
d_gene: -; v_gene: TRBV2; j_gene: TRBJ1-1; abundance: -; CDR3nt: TGTGCCAGCAGTGTTGGAGAGAACACTGAAGCTTTCTTT; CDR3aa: CASSVGENTEAFF
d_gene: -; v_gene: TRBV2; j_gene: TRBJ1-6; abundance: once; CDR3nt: TGTGCCAGCAGTGACCCCCGCTCCAGTAAGAATTCACCCCTCCACTTT; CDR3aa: CASSDPRSSKNSPLHF
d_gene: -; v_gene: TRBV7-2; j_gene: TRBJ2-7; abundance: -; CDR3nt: TGTGCCAGCAGCTGGACAGTAAATTCCTACGAGCAGTACTTC; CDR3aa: CASSWTVNSYEQYF
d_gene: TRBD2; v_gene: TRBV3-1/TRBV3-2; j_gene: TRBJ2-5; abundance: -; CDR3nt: TGTGCCAGCAGCCCCCGGACCTTTGTGACTAGCGGGGGGTTTCTGGAGACCCAGTACTTC; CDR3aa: CASSPRTFVTSGGFLETQYF
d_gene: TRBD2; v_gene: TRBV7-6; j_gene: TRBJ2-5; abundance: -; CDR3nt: TGTGCCAGCAGCTTAGGCGTCGGCGGGGGTCTGTACCAAGAGACCCAGTACTTC; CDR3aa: CASSLGVGGGLYQETQYF
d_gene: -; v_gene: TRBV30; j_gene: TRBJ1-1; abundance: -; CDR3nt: TGTGCCTGGACCATCGGGGGACTGAACACTGAAGCTTTCTTT; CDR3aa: CAWTIGGLNTEAFF
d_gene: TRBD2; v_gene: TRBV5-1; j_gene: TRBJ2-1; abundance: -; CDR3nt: TGCGCCAGCAGCTTAAACGGGGGGGCTTACAATGAGCAGTTCTTC; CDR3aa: CASSLNGGAYNEQFF
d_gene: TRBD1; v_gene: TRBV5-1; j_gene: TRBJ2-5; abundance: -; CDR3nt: TGCGCCAGCAGACCGGGACAGGTCCAAGAGACCCAGTACTTC; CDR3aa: CASRPGQVQETQYF
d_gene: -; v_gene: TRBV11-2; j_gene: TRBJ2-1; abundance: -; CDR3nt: TGTGCCAGCAGCTTTCAGGGTTGGGGGGTATCCTACAATGAGCAGTTCTTC; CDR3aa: CASSFQGWGVSYNEQFF
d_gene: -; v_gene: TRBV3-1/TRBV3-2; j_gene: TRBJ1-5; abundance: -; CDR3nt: TGTGCCAGCAGCCAAGAAGTCCCTCTGGGAGGGAATCAGCCCCAGCATTTT; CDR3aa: CASSQEVPLGGNQPQHF
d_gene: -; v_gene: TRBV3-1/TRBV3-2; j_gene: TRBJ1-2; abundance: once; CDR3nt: TGTGCCAGCAGCCCACCGGGGGTCTCAGGCTACACCTTC; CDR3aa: CASSPPGVSGYTF